These T cell receptor beta chains were read from a single sample in a study of T cells expressing NK-cell markers. With the 5' RACE reads reprocessed, TCRdb shows one record per CDR3 protein and no DNA. The repertoire shows some 410,000 distinct CDR3 sequences; the top ten hold under 7.5%. Specimen: blood T cells: a sorted CD56 or NKG2C T cell subset, CD4+ or CD8+ T cells, or bulk PBMC T cells (not recorded which). These receptors were obtained from a woman aged 18 to 75 in good health. CDR3s include the opening cysteine and the closing phenylalanine or tryptophan. Fields, in order: J gene, V gene, CDR3 protein.

TRBJ2-3	TRBV4-2	CASSQESGIAGEADTQYF
TRBJ1-1	TRBV20-1	CSARVGEGTEAFF
TRBJ2-2	TRBV28	CASSGGLFPGELFF
TRBJ2-3	TRBV2	CASSESGDTADTDTQYF
TRBJ1-3	TRBV30	CAWSPDRLSGNTIYF
TRBJ2-5	TRBV11-1	CASSLHPTGIQETQYF
TRBJ1-3	TRBV6-1	CASSDQGGGNTIYF
TRBJ2-2	TRBV30	CACPGLPYTGELFF
TRBJ2-1	TRBV29-1	CSVERGASEDNEQFF
TRBJ2-6	TRBV5-1	CASSLLGGDLVSGANVLTF
TRBJ2-2	TRBV5-1	CASSLADRGIGELFF
TRBJ1-2	TRBV4-1	CASSQELRDRGEGYTF
TRBJ2-3	TRBV4-3	CASSQDVWGRITDTQYF
TRBJ1-1	TRBV5-6	CASTSRDKNTEAFF
TRBJ2-3	TRBV6-4	CASSELAESTDTQYF
TRBJ1-4	TRBV20-1	CSAREGRENEKLFF
TRBJ2-5	TRBV4-3	CASSQELAGGSWETQYF
TRBJ1-2	TRBV13	CASSDSPGGHGYTF
TRBJ1-1	TRBV3-1	CASSLEDRNTEAFF
TRBJ1-6	TRBV27	CASSFDRGGSPLHF
TRBJ2-3	TRBV27	CASSAELDTQYF
TRBJ2-7	TRBV28	CASSFGGQAYEQYF
TRBJ1-1	TRBV7-9	CASSLVASNTEAFF
TRBJ1-6	TRBV12-3/TRBV12-4	CASSFQGRESPLHF
TRBJ2-1	TRBV7-2	CASSLSPRKYNEQFF
TRBJ2-5	TRBV7-2	CASSLYPLETQYF
TRBJ1-3	TRBV11-1	CASSFGWAGFTSGNTIYF
TRBJ1-2	TRBV7-9	CASSSGTDNYGYTF
TRBJ2-1	TRBV20-1	CSALLSYNEQFF
TRBJ2-7	TRBV10-3	CAIRARGGSSYEQYF
TRBJ2-5	TRBV9	CASSVGGWTGWYQETQYF
TRBJ2-2	TRBV7-8	CASSLSSGRGRTGELFF
TRBJ1-2	TRBV20-1	CSASPDIYGYTF
TRBJ2-5	TRBV7-9	CASSLEFRTQETQYF
TRBJ1-1	TRBV6-5	CASSFSGQGVTEAFF
TRBJ2-2	TRBV4-3	CASSQDSGGTTGELFF
TRBJ2-5	TRBV20-1	CSASTGQGALETQYF
TRBJ1-2	TRBV6-1	CARGPGQGNYGYTF
TRBJ2-1	TRBV7-2	CASSLVRESMGEQFF
TRBJ2-2	TRBV11-1	CASSRDGLGTGELFF
TRBJ2-7	TRBV5-6	CASYTSGTDSYEQYF
TRBJ2-3	TRBV3-1	CASSQDVRRHTQYF
TRBJ2-1	TRBV20-1	CSVSSRSRNEQFF
TRBJ2-5	TRBV5-6	CASSLGSRETQYF
TRBJ2-7	TRBV5-6	CASSYPDRPDTDEQYF
TRBJ2-2	TRBV20-1	CSASLGLITGGLRVF
TRBJ2-2	TRBV12-3/TRBV12-4	CAGLAGGGHTGELFF
TRBJ1-2	TRBV18	CASSPGQGTNYGYTF
TRBJ1-5	TRBV30	CAWSPGGGDQPQHF
TRBJ2-1	TRBV12-3/TRBV12-4	CASSFGTSGAGEQFF
TRBJ2-7	TRBV7-2	CASSPSPSYEQYF
TRBJ2-7	TRBV19	CASQRGRSYEQYF
TRBJ2-3	TRBV10-1	CASSESSILTDTQYF
TRBJ2-1	TRBV19	CASRMGRAGTNEQFF
TRBJ2-5	TRBV6-2/TRBV6-3	CASSLTSGGYQETQYF
TRBJ1-1	TRBV20-1	CSARETGQGAGELNTEAFF
TRBJ2-7	TRBV20-1	CSRTSGIAYEQYF